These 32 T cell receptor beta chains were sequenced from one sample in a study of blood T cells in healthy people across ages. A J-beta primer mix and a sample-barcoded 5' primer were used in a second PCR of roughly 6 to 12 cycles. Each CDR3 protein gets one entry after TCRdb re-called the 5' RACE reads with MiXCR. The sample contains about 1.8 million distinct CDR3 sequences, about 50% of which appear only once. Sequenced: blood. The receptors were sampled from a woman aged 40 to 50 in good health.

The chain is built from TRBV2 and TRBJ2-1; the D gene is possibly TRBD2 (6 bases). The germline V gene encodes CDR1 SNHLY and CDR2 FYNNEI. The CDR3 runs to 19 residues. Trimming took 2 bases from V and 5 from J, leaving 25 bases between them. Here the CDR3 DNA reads TGTGCCAGCAGTGAATGGGGACTGACCATGACAATACAGGACAATGAGCAGTTCTTC. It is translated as CASSEWGLTMTIQDNEQFF.

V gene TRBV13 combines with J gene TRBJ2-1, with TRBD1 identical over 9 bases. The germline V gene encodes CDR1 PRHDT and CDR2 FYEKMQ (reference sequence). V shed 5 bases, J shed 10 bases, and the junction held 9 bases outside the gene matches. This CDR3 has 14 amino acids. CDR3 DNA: TGTGCCAGCAGCGGGGACAGGGATTCCTACGAGCAGTTCTTC. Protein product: CASSGDRDSYEQFF.

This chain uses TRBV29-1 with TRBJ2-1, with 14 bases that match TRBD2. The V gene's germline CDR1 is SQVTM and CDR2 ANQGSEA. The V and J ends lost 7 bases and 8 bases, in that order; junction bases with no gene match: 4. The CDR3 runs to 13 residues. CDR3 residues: CSGTSGGFYEQFF. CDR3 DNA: TGCAGCGGGACTAGCGGGGGGTTCTATGAGCAGTTCTTC.

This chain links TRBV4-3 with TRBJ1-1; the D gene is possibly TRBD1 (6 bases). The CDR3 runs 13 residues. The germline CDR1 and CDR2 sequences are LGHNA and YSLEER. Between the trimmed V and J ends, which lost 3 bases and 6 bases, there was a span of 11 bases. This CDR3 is CASSQRGGAEAFF. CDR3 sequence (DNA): TGCGCCAGCAGCCAGAGAGGGGGGGCTGAAGCTTTCTTT.

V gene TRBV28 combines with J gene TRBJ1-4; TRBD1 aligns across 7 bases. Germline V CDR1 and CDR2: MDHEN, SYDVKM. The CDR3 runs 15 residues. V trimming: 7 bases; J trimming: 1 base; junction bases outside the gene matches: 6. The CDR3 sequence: CASIGQARTNEKLFF. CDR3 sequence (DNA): TGTGCCAGCATCGGACAGGCAAGAACTAATGAAAAACTGTTTTTT.

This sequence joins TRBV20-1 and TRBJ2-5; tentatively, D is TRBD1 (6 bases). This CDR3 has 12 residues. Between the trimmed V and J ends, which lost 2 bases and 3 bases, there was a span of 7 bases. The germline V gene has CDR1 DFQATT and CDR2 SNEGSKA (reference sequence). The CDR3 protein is CSARRQEETQYF. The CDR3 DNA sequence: TGCAGTGCTAGAAGACAGGAAGAGACCCAGTACTTC.

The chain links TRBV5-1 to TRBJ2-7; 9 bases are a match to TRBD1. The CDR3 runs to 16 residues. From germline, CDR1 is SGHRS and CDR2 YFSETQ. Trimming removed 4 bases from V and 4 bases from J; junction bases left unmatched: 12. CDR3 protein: CASSTNTGGSAYEQYF. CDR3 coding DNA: TGCGCCAGCAGCACGAACACAGGGGGCTCGGCGTACGAGCAGTACTTC. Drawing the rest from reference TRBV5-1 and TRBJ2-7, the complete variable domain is KAGVTQTPRYLIKTRGQQVTLSCSPISGHRSVSWYQQTPGQGLQFLFEYFSETQRNKGNFPGRFSGRQFSNSRSEMNVSTLELGDSALYLCASSTNTGGSAYEQYFGPGTRLTVT.

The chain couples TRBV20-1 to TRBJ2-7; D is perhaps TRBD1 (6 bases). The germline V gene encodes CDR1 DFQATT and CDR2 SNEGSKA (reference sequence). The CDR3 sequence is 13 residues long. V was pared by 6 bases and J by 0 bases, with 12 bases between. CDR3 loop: CSADSGASYEQYF. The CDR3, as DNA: TGCAGTGCAGATTCAGGGGCCTCCTACGAGCAGTACTTC.

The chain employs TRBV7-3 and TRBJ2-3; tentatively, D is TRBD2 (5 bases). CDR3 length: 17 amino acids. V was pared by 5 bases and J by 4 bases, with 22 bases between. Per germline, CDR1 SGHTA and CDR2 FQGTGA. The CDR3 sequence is CASSPSRALNRADTQYF. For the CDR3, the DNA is TGTGCCAGCAGCCCCTCGAGGGCCCTGAATCGTGCAGATACGCAGTATTTT.

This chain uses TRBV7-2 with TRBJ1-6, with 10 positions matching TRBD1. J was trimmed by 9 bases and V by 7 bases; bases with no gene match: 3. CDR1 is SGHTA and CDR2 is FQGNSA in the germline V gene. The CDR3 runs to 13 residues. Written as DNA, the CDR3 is TGTGCCAGCACCGGACAGGGGGTTTCACCCCTCCACTTT. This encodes CASTGQGVSPLHF.

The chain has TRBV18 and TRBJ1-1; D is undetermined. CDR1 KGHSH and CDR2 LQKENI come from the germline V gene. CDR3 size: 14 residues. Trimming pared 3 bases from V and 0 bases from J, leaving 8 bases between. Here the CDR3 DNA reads TGTGCCAGCTCACCCGATAGCCTGAACACTGAAGCTTTCTTT. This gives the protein CASSPDSLNTEAFF.

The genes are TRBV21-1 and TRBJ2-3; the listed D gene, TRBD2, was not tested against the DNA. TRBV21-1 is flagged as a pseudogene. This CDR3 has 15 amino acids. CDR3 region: CASSTGEGWTDTQYF. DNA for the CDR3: TGTGCCAGCAGCACCGGAGAGGGTTGGACAGATACGCAGTATTTT.

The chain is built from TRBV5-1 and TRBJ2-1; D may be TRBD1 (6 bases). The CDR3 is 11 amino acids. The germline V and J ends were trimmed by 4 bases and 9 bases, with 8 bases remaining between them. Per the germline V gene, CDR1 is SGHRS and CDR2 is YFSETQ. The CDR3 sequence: CASSTGSEQFF. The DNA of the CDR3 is TGCGCCAGCAGCACAGGGAGTGAGCAGTTCTTC.

As DNA, the CDR3 is TGTGCCAGCAGCCAAGTGACCTATTCACCCCTCCACTTT. Amino acid sequence: CASSQVTYSPLHF. This chain uses TRBV3-1 with TRBJ1-6; D is uncertain. V was shortened by 1 base and J by 8 bases, with 6 bases between the two germline ends. Germline values: CDR1 LGHDT, CDR2 YNNKEL (reference sequence). CDR3 size: 13 residues.

CDR3 sequence: CASSLGGREVGQPQHF. CDR3 bases: TGTGCCAGCAGCTTAGGCGGCAGGGAGGTCGGGCAGCCCCAGCATTTT. V and J are TRBV13 and TRBJ1-5, with D possibly being TRBD1 (5 bases). The CDR3 loop spans 16 amino acids. V was clipped by 0 bases and J by 7 bases, with 16 bases between them. Germline lookup yields CDR1 PRHDT and CDR2 FYEKMQ (reference sequence). The whole variable domain, remainder taken from reference TRBV13 and TRBJ1-5, is AAGVIQSPRHLIKEKRETATLKCYPIPRHDTVYWYQQGPGQDPQFLISFYEKMQSDKGSIPDRFSAQQFSDYHSELNMSSLELGDSALYFCASSLGGREVGQPQHFGDGTRLSIL.

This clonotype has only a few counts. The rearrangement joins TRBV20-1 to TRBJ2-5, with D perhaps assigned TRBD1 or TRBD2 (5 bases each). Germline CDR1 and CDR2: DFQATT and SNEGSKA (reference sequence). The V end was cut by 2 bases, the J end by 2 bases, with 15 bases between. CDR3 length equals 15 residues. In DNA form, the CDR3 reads TGCAGTGCTAGAATCCGGGACGATAGACAAGAGACCCAGTACTTC. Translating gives CSARIRDDRQETQYF.

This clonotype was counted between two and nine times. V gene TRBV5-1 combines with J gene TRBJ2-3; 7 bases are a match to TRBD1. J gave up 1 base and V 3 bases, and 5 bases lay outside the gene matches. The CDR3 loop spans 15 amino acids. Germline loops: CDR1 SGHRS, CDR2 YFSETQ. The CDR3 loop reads CASSYYRGGTDTQYF. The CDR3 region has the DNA TGCGCCAGCAGCTATTACAGGGGAGGCACAGATACGCAGTATTTT.

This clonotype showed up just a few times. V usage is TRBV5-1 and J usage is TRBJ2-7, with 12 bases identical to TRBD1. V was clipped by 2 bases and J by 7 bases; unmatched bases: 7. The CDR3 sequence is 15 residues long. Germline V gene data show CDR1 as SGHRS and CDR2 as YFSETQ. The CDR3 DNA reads TGCGCCAGCAGCTTTGGGGACAGGGGGCGTGAGGAGCAGTACTTC. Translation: CASSFGDRGREEQYF.

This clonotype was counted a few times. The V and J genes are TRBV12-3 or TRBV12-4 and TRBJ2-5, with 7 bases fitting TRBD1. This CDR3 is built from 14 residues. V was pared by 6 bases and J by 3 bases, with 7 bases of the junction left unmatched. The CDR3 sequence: CASSTGQPKETQYF. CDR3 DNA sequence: TGTGCCAGCAGCACGGGACAGCCCAAAGAGACCCAGTACTTC.

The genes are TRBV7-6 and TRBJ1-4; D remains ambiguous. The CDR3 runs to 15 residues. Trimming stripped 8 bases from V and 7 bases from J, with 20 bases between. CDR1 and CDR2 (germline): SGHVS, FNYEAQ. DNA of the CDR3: TGTGCCAGCCGCCGTAAGCCAGCGGGTGGTGAAAAACTGTTTTTT. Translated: CASRRKPAGGEKLFF.

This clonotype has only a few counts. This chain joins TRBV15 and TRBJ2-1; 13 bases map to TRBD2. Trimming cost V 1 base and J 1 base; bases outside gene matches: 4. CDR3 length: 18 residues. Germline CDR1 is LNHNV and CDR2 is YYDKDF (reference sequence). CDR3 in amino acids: CATSRATSGGKSYNEQFF. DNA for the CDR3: TGTGCCACCAGCAGAGCGACTAGCGGGGGGAAGTCCTACAATGAGCAGTTCTTC.

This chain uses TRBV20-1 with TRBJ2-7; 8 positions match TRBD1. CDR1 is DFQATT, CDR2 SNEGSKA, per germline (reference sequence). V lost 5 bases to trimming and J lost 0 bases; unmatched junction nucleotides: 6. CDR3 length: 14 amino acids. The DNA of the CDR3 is TGCAGTGCTCCAGGACAGGGTGGCTCCTACGAGCAGTACTTC. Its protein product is CSAPGQGGSYEQYF.

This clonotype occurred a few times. The CDR3 coding sequence is TGTGCCAGCAGCTTAGTACAGAGAGCTAACTATGGCTACACCTTC. Translation: CASSLVQRANYGYTF. The rearrangement links TRBV7-2 to TRBJ1-2; D unresolved. V was cut by 1 base and J by 0 bases, with 9 bases left in between. Germline V CDR1 and CDR2: SGHTA, FQGNSA. This CDR3 contains 15 residues.

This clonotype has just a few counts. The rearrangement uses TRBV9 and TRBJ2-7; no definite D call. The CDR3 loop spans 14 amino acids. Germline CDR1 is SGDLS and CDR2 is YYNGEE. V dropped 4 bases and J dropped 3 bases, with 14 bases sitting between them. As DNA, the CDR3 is TGTGCCAGCAGCAGACCCCCGACTGACTACGAGCAGTACTTC. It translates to CASSRPPTDYEQYF. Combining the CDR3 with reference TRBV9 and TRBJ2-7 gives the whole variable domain DSGVTQTPKHLITATGQRVTLRCSPRSGDLSVYWYQQSLDQGLQFLIQYYNGEERAKGNILERFSAQQFPDLHSELNLSSLELGDSALYFCASSRPPTDYEQYFGPGTRLTVT.

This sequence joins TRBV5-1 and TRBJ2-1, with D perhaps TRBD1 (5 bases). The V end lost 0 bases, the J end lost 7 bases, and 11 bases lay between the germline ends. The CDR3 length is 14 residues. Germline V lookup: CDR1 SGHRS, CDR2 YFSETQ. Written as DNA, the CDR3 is TGCGCCAGCAGCTTGGTGGCAGGGATGAATGAGCAGTTCTTC. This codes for CASSLVAGMNEQFF.

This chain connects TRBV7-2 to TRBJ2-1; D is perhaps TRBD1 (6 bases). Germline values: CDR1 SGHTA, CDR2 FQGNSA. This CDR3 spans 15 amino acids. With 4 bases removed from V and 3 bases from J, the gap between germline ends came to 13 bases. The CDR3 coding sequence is TGTGCCAGCAGCTCCGGCAGGGGAGACTACAATGAGCAGTTCTTC. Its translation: CASSSGRGDYNEQFF.

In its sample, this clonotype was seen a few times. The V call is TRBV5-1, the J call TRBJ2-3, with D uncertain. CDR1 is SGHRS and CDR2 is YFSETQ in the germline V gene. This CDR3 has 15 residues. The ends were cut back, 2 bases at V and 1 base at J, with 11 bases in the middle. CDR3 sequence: CASSLSTFGTDTQYF. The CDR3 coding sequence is TGCGCCAGCAGCTTATCCACCTTCGGCACAGATACGCAGTATTTT.

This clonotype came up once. CDR3 sequence reads: CASSLAPTEAFF. CDR3 DNA: TGTGCCAGCAGCTTAGCCCCCACTGAAGCTTTCTTT. The chain links TRBV7-2 to TRBJ1-1; D gene ambiguous. The CDR3 length is 12 residues. Germline V gene data show CDR1 as SGHTA and CDR2 as FQGNSA. V was pared by 0 bases and J by 4 bases, with 3 bases between.

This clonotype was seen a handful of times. DNA for the CDR3: TGCAGTGCTAGAGTACAGGGCGTCCCACAGCAGTACTTC. Translation gives CSARVQGVPQQYF. This chain links TRBV20-1 with TRBJ2-5; a possible D gene is TRBD1 (6 bases). CDR3 length: 13 amino acids. The V end was cut by 1 base, the J end by 11 bases, with 17 bases between. Germline V gene sequence: CDR1 DFQATT, CDR2 SNEGSKA (reference sequence).

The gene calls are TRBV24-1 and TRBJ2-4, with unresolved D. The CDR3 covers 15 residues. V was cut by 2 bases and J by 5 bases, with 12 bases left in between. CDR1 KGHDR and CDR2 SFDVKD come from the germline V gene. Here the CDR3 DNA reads TGTGCCACCAGTGATTCTCGGACCCCACAAAACATTCAGTACTTC. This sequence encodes CATSDSRTPQNIQYF.

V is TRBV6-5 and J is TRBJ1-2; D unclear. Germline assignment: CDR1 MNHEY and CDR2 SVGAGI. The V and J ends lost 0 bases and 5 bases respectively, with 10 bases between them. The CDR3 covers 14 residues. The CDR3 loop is CASSYSSNGYGYTF. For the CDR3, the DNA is TGTGCCAGCAGTTACTCGAGTAATGGGTATGGCTACACCTTC.

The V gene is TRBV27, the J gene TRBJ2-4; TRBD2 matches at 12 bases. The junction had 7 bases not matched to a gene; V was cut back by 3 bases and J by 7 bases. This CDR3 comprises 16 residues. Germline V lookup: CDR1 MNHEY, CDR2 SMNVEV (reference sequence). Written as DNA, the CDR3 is TGTGCCAGCAGTTTCCTAGCGGGGGGGATTTCGAACATTCAGTACTTC. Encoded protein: CASSFLAGGISNIQYF.